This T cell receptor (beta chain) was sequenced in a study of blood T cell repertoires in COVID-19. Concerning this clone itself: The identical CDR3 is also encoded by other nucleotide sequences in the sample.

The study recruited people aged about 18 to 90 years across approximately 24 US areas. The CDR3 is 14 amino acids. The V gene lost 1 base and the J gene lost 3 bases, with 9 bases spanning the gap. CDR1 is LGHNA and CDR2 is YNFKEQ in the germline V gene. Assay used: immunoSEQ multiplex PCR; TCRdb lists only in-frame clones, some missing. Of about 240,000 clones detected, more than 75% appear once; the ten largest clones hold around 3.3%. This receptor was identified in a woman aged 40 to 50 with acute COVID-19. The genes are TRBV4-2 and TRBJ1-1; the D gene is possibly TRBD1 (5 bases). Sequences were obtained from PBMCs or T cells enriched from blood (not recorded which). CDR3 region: CASSQGQGYTEAFF. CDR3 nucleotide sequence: TGTGCCAGCAGCCAAGGTCAGGGATACACTGAAGCTTTCTTT.